The 17 T cell receptor beta chains listed next were all sequenced from one sample in a study of T cell changes during pregnancy in multiple sclerosis. The assay was immunoSEQ multiplex PCR, and TCRdb's table has in-frame clones only and misses some. The sample carries tens of thousands of clones, roughly 94% recorded once. The material was peripheral blood, obtained in the first trimester of pregnancy. These receptors were collected from a female donor in good health, enrolled as a control in a pregnancy study.

The gene calls are TRBV7-9 and TRBJ2-7; 8 nucleotides line up with TRBD1. Germline CDR1 and CDR2: SEHNR and FQNEAQ (reference sequence). Losses at the gene ends were 4 bases for V and 2 bases for J; bases not matched to a gene: 7. The CDR3 contains 15 residues. The CDR3 region has the DNA TGTGCCAGCAGCTCGACCGGGACAGGAGCCTACGAGCAGTACTTC. It specifies CASSSTGTGAYEQYF. Using reference TRBV7-9 and TRBJ2-7 for the parts outside the CDR3, the full variable domain is DTGVSQNPRHKITKRGQNVTFRCDPISEHNRLYWYRQTLGQGPEFLTYFQNEAQLEKSRLLSDRFSAERPKGSFSTLEIQRTEQGDSAMYLCASSSTGTGAYEQYFGPGTRLTVT.

The CDR3 DNA reads as TGTGCCAGCTTATATCGGCGGGGGGGCATAGATACGCAGTATTTT. Amino acids: CASLYRRGGIDTQYF. The chain couples TRBV7-9 to TRBJ2-3, with TRBD2 identical over 9 bases. Germline V gene data show CDR1 as SEHNR and CDR2 as FQNEAQ (reference sequence). This CDR3 comprises 15 residues. The ends lost 8 bases at V and 5 bases at J; junction bases unmatched: 11.

The chain recombines TRBV27 with TRBJ2-3; 15 nucleotides align to TRBD2. After removal of 6 bases from V and 4 bases from J, the junction contained 5 bases not matched to a gene. The CDR3 contains 16 residues. Germline V gene sequence: CDR1 MNHEY, CDR2 SMNVEV (reference sequence). The chain's CDR3 is CASRSGLAGGADTQYF. The CDR3 DNA follows: TGTGCCAGCAGGTCCGGACTAGCGGGAGGGGCAGATACGCAGTATTTT.

The gene calls are TRBV2 and TRBJ2-7; D may be TRBD2 (7 bases). CDR3 length: 16 amino acids. The germline gives CDR1 SNHLY, CDR2 FYNNEI. V lost 0 bases and J lost 6, with 18 bases in between. CDR3 region: CASSEARGLGLPEQYF. CDR3 nucleotide sequence: TGTGCCAGCAGTGAAGCGCGGGGGCTGGGACTTCCCGAGCAGTACTTC. The full variable domain, completed using reference TRBV2 and TRBJ2-7, is EPEVTQTPSHQVTQMGQEVILRCVPISNHLYFYWYRQILGQKVEFLVSFYNNEISEKSEIFDDQFSVERPDGSNFTLKIRSTKLEDSAMYFCASSEARGLGLPEQYFGPGTRLTVT.

This clone was seen once. The J gene is TRBJ1-1, the V gene TRBV23-1; TRBD1 is a possible D gene (6 bases). TRBV23-1 carries the ORF label, with uncertain function. V dropped 4 bases and J dropped 7 bases, with 16 bases sitting between them. The CDR3 is 14 residues long. The CDR3: CASSPPGTGYEAFF. The CDR3 nucleotides are TGCGCCAGCAGTCCCCCAGGAACAGGGTATGAAGCTTTCTTT.

The chain joins TRBV5-1 to TRBJ2-2, with 7 bases lining up with TRBD1. The CDR3 loop spans 15 amino acids. The V and J ends lost 4 bases and 3 bases, in that order; junction bases with no gene match: 6. Germline assignment: CDR1 SGHRS and CDR2 YFSETQ. The CDR3 DNA sequence: TGCGCCAGCAGCCCACGAGACAGGGACACCGGGGAGCTGTTTTTT. This translates into CASSPRDRDTGELFF.

CDR3 protein: CASSKWGSIWDRVPGANVLTF. The DNA for the CDR3 is TGTGCCAGCAGCAAATGGGGGTCCATATGGGACAGGGTTCCCGGGGCCAACGTCCTGACTTTC. The chain recombines TRBV21-1 with TRBJ2-6; no check of the table's D call, TRBD1, against the DNA was made. TRBV21-1 is noted as a pseudogene. The CDR3 is 21 residues long.

The J gene is TRBJ1-5, the V gene TRBV30; the D gene is possibly TRBD1 (5 bases). The germline CDR1 and CDR2 sequences are GTSNPN and SVGIG (reference sequence). The V end lost 2 bases, the J end lost 7 bases, and 12 bases lay between the germline ends. This CDR3 has 13 residues. The CDR3, as DNA: TGTGCCTGGAGTCCGGGGGGAATGCAGCCCCAGCATTTT. Translated, it gives CAWSPGGMQPQHF. Combining the CDR3 with reference TRBV30 and TRBJ1-5 gives the whole variable domain SQTIHQWPATLVQPVGSPLSLECTVEGTSNPNLYWYRQAAGRGLQLLFYSVGIGQISSEVPQNLSASRPQDRQFILSSKKLLLSDSGFYLCAWSPGGMQPQHFGDGTRLSIL.

This clone was seen only a few times. The rearrangement links TRBV19 to TRBJ1-2; 9 bases fit TRBD1. The CDR3 is made up of 15 amino acids. Germline V lookup: CDR1 LNHDA, CDR2 SQIVND (reference sequence). V gave up 4 bases and J gave up 2 bases; unmatched junction bases: 5. The CDR3 DNA reads as TGTGCCAGTAGTAGGGGGGACAGGGACAACTATGGCTACACCTTC. Its translation: CASSRGDRDNYGYTF.

The rearrangement links TRBV30 to TRBJ2-5; D is perhaps TRBD1 (6 bases). The germline gives CDR1 GTSNPN, CDR2 SVGIG (reference sequence). The length of the CDR3 is 14 residues. V lost 0 bases, J lost 4 bases, and 12 bases lay in between. CDR3 region: CAWSVAGARETQYF. Written as DNA, the CDR3 is TGTGCCTGGAGTGTAGCAGGGGCACGAGAGACCCAGTACTTC.

The CDR3 DNA is TGTGCCAGCAGTTTCCGGCGGGACGGGCGGGAGCAGTACTTC. Residues: CASSFRRDGREQYF. The chain couples TRBV27 to TRBJ2-7, with D possibly TRBD2 on 6 matching bases. The CDR3 consists of 14 residues. Germline V CDR1 and CDR2: MNHEY, SMNVEV (reference sequence). V lost 3 bases and J lost 7, with 16 bases in between.

This clone appeared a few times. This sequence joins TRBV30 and TRBJ1-1, with D unclear. Trimming removed 1 base from V and 7 bases from J, with 10 bases in between. Germline assignment: CDR1 GTSNPN and CDR2 SVGIG (reference sequence). The CDR3 has 12 residues. CDR3 in DNA: TGTGCCTGGAGTGGTACGGGTTATGAAGCTTTCTTT. This codes for CAWSGTGYEAFF. The full variable domain, completed using reference TRBV30 and TRBJ1-1, is SQTIHQWPATLVQPVGSPLSLECTVEGTSNPNLYWYRQAAGRGLQLLFYSVGIGQISSEVPQNLSASRPQDRQFILSSKKLLLSDSGFYLCAWSGTGYEAFFGQGTRLTVV.

The chain is built from TRBV6-4 and TRBJ1-6, with D tentatively TRBD1 (5 bases). Trimming stripped 6 bases from V and 6 bases from J, with 9 bases between. CDR1 is MRHNA, CDR2 SNTAGT, per germline. The CDR3 totals 13 residues. The CDR3: CASRPTVNSPLHF. DNA for the CDR3: TGTGCCAGCAGGCCGACAGTTAATTCACCCCTCCACTTT.

The V call is TRBV19, the J call TRBJ2-1, with D perhaps TRBD2 (6 bases). CDR1 LNHDA and CDR2 SQIVND come from the germline V gene (reference sequence). This CDR3 region has 15 residues. V dropped 1 base and J dropped 8 bases, with 15 bases sitting between them. The CDR3 DNA follows: TGTGCCAGTAGTATAGTGGCAGGCCCGGGAGATGAGCAGTTCTTC. This encodes CASSIVAGPGDEQFF.

The chain links TRBV11-2 to TRBJ2-1; TRBD2 agrees at 15 bases. The J segment lost 4 bases and the V segment lost 3 bases, leaving 4 bases of the junction unmatched. This CDR3 contains 17 residues. Germline V gives CDR1 SGHAT, CDR2 FQNNGV. CDR3 DNA: TGTGCCAGCAGCTTGGGACTAGCGGGAGGTGGGTACAATGAGCAGTTCTTC. Its protein product is CASSLGLAGGGYNEQFF.

The V gene is TRBV19, the J gene TRBJ2-7; 8 bases map to TRBD1. Germline V gives CDR1 LNHDA, CDR2 SQIVND (reference sequence). This CDR3 region has 16 residues. Trimming at V came to 5 bases and at J to 2 bases, leaving 11 bases not matched to a gene. The CDR3 DNA reads as TGTGCCAGTAGTCCCCAGACAGGGGTAGGGGCCTACGAGCAGTACTTC. Protein sequence: CASSPQTGVGAYEQYF.

This chain uses TRBV5-4 with TRBJ1-2; 9 bases are a match to TRBD1. Germline V gene sequence: CDR1 SGHNT, CDR2 YYREEE (reference sequence). The ends lost 3 bases at V and 0 bases at J; junction bases unmatched: 9. The CDR3 sequence is 17 residues long. CDR3 residues: CASSSPGQGAANYGYTF. The CDR3 nucleotides are TGTGCCAGCAGCTCTCCGGGACAGGGTGCAGCTAACTATGGCTACACCTTC.